This TCR beta chain was recorded in a study of cytotoxic CD8 clonotypes in ibrutinib-treated CLL. Using immunoSEQ multiplex PCR, the repertoire was profiled, and TCRdb retains in-frame clones only, with some absent. The sample lists some 150,000 clones, 70% to 90% seen once, with 7.6% in the top ten. Germline V gene lookup returns CDR1 LNHDA and CDR2 SQIVND (reference sequence). There are 17 residues in the CDR3. V gave up 4 bases and J gave up 7 bases, with 25 bases separating them. This specimen was PBMCs, taken after 36 months of ibrutinib treatment. The TCR originated in a human donor with chronic lymphocytic leukemia. The chain employs TRBV19 and TRBJ1-2, with D possibly matching TRBD1 (6 bases). CDR3 coding DNA: TGTGCCAGTAGTACCCGACGCGACCCTTTCGGCAGGGGTGGCTACACCTTC. This sequence encodes CASSTRRDPFGRGGYTF.